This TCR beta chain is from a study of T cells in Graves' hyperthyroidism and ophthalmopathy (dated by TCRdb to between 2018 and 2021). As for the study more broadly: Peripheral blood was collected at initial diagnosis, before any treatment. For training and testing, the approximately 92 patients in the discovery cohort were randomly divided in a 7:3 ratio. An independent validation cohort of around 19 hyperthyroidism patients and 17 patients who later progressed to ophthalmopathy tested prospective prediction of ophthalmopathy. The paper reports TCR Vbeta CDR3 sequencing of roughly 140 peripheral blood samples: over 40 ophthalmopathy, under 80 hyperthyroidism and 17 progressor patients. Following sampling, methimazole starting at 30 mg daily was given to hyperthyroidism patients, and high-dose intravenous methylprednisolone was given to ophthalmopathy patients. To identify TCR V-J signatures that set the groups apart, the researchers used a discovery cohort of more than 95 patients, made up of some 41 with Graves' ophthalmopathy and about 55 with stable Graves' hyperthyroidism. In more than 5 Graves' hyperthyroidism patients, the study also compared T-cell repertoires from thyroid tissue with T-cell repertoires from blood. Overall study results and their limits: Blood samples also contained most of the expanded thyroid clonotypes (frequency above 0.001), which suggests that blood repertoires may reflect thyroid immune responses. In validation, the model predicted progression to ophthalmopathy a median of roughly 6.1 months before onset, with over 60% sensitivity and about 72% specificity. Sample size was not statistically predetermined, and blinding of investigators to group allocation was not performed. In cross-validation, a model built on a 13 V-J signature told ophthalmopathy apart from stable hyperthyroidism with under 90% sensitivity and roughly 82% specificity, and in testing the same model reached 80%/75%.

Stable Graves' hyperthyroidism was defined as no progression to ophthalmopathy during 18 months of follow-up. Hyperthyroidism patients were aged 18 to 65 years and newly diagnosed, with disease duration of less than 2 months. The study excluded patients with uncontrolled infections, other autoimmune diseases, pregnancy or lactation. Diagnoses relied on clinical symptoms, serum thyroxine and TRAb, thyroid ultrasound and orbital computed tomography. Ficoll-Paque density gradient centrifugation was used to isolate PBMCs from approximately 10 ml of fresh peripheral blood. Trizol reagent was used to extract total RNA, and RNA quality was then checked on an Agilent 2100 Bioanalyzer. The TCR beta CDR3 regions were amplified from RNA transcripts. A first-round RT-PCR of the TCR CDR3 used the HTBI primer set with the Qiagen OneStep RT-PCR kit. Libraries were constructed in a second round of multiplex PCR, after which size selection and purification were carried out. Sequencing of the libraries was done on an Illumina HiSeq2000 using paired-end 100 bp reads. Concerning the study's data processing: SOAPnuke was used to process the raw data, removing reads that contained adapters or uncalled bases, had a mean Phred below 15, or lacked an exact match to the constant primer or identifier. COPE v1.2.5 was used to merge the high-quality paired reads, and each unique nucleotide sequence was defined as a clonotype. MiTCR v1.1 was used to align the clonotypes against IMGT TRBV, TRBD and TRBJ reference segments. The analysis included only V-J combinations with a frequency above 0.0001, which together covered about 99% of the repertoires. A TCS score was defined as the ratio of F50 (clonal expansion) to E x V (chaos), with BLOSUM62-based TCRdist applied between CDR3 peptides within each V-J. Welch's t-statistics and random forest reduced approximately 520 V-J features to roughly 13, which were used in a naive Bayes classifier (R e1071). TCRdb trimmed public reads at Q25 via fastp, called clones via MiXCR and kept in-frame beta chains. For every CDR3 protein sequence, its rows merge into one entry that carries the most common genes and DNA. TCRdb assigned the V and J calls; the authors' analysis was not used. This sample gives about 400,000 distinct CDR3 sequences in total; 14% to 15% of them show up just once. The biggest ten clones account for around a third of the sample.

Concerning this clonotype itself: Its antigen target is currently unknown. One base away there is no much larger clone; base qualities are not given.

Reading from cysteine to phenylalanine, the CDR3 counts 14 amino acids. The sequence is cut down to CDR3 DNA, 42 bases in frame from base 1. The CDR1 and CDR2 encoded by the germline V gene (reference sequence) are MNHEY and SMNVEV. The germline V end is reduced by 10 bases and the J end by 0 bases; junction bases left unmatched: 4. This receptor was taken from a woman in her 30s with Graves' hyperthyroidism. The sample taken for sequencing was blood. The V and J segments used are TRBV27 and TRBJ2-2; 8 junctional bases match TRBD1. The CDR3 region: CATTDRANTGELFF. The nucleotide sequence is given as TGTGCCACCACGGACAGGGCGAACACCGGGGAGCTGTTTTTT.